The 10 T cell receptor beta chains reported below all come from one sample, sequenced in a study of shared clonotypes between healthy human individuals. Assay: immunoSEQ multiplex PCR; the TCRdb copy retains only in-frame clones and omits some. In the table there are 1.5 million to 1.9 million clones, 95% to 99% of which are singletons. The sample was naive CD4+ T cells sorted from blood. Subset denoted: CD45RA+ positively selected. The receptors stem from a young man in good health.

This chain uses TRBV10-2 with TRBJ2-5; 12 positions agree with TRBD2. In germline, CDR1 is WSHSY, CDR2 SAAADI. This CDR3 is built from 15 residues. The J segment lost 4 bases and the V segment lost 7 bases, leaving 7 bases of the junction unmatched. This CDR3 reads CASIRLAGEGETQYF. The CDR3, as DNA: TGCGCCAGCATTCGACTAGCGGGAGAAGGAGAGACCCAGTACTTC.

The chain employs TRBV7-8 and TRBJ1-4; tentatively, D is TRBD1 (5 bases). Germline CDR1 SGHVS, CDR2 FQNEAQ. Trimming took 8 bases from V and 5 from J, leaving 15 bases between them. The CDR3 has 14 residues. CDR3 sequence reads: CASPSGGWNEKLFF. CDR3 nucleotide sequence: TGTGCCAGCCCCTCGGGGGGATGGAATGAAAAACTGTTTTTT.

The V and J genes are TRBV5-1 and TRBJ2-1, with D possibly being TRBD1 (6 bases). The ends were cut back, 4 bases at V and 4 bases at J, with 12 bases in the middle. CDR3 size: 14 residues. Germline V gives CDR1 SGHRS, CDR2 YFSETQ. The CDR3: CASSGGPGYNEQFF. CDR3 in DNA: TGCGCCAGCAGCGGGGGCCCAGGGTACAATGAGCAGTTCTTC. The full variable domain, rest sourced from reference TRBV5-1 and TRBJ2-1, is KAGVTQTPRYLIKTRGQQVTLSCSPISGHRSVSWYQQTPGQGLQFLFEYFSETQRNKGNFPGRFSGRQFSNSRSEMNVSTLELGDSALYLCASSGGPGYNEQFFGPGTRLTVL.

The chain has TRBV28 and TRBJ2-7; D remains unclear. V was cut by 5 bases and J by 7 bases, with 12 bases left in between. CDR3 length: 12 residues. Germline CDR1 MDHEN, CDR2 SYDVKM. DNA for the CDR3: TGTGCCAGCAGTCCTTTACTTGGAGAGCAGTACTTC. As protein: CASSPLLGEQYF.

On this clone: One end of the junction fails to match germline, which may point to a read error. V and J are TRBV7-9 and TRBJ1-2, with D tentatively TRBD1 (6 bases). CDR3 length: 14 amino acids. Germline lookup yields CDR1 SEHNR and CDR2 FQNEAQ (reference sequence). The CDR3: CASSYNINREGYTF. The CDR3 DNA reads TGTGCCAGTAGCTATAATATTAACAGGGAGGGCTACACCTTC.

The chain recombines TRBV5-5 with TRBJ2-3; D uncertain. The CDR3 length is 16 residues. V gave up 3 bases and J gave up 2 bases, with 16 bases separating them. The germline CDR1 and CDR2 sequences are SGHKS and YYEKEE (reference sequence). CDR3 amino acids: CASSYQHGFPTDTQYF. The CDR3 bases are TGTGCCAGCAGCTACCAACACGGGTTCCCCACAGATACGCAGTATTTT.

The CDR3 coding sequence is TGCGCCAGCAGCTTAGAGGCTAGCGGGAGTTCAAGCATAGCCAAAAACATTCAGTACTTC. This sequence encodes CASSLEASGSSSIAKNIQYF. V gene TRBV5-1 combines with J gene TRBJ2-4; 10 nucleotides agree with TRBD2. Germline V gene data show CDR1 as SGHRS and CDR2 as YFSETQ. The J segment lost 0 bases and the V segment lost 2 bases, leaving 14 bases of the junction unmatched. The CDR3 is made up of 20 amino acids.

The chain's CDR3 is CAGQTGLVGEQYF. CDR3 nucleotides: TGTGCCGGTCAGACAGGACTGGTTGGCGAGCAGTACTTC. V usage is TRBV2 and J usage is TRBJ2-7; TRBD1 might be the D (6 bases). This CDR3 spans 13 amino acids. Germline V gene data show CDR1 as SNHLY and CDR2 as FYNNEI. The germline V and J ends were trimmed by 11 bases and 6 bases, with 20 bases remaining between them.

Comments on this clone: Distinct nucleotide sequences in the sample also encode this CDR3. The chain has TRBV6-5 and TRBJ2-3; D is undetermined. Trimming removed 2 bases from V and 0 bases from J, with 3 bases in between. CDR1 and CDR2 from the germline V gene are MNHEY and SVGAGI. There are 13 residues in the CDR3. The CDR3 region has the DNA TGTGCCAGCAGTTACGATAGCACAGATACGCAGTATTTT. Translated, it gives CASSYDSTDTQYF.

This clone was picked up one time. The chain uses TRBV7-8 and TRBJ1-3; D is perhaps TRBD1 (5 bases). The CDR3 consists of 17 residues. V lost 2 bases to trimming and J lost 3 bases, with 17 bases between them. Germline V CDR1 and CDR2: SGHVS, FQNEAQ. For the CDR3, the DNA is TGTGCCAGCAGCTTAACCCTCGGGACTGCGGGTGGAAACACCATATATTTT. Residues: CASSLTLGTAGGNTIYF.